This is a list of T cell receptor beta chains from one sample in a study of Ad26.COV2.S vaccination and SARS-CoV-2 variants. Measured with immunoSEQ multiplex PCR; TCRdb has only the in-frame clones, and not every one. The sample lists hundreds of thousands of clones; about four fifths were seen once. The material sequenced was peripheral blood, taken in a trial of Ad26.COV2.S vaccine versus placebo. Receptor source: a person between 18 and 59 years old who received the Ad26.COV2.S COVID-19 vaccine or a placebo. CDR3s include the opening cysteine and the closing phenylalanine or tryptophan. Fields, in order: J gene, D gene, clone size, V gene, CDR3 protein, CDR3 DNA. The D gene is left open where the match is weak. The size entry is marked missing in some rows and otherwise reads once, few, many or a size class.

TRBJ1-1 - - TRBV3-1/TRBV3-2 CASSFRPRRDGDTEAFF TGTGCCAGCAGCTTCCGCCCAAGGAGGGACGGAGACACTGAAGCTTTCTTT
TRBJ2-7 - - TRBV9 CASSVVEGSYEQYF TGTGCCAGCAGCGTAGTCGAGGGGTCCTACGAGCAGTACTTC
TRBJ2-5 TRBD1 once TRBV2 CASSAPDRAQETQYF TGTGCCAGCAGTGCCCCGGACAGGGCCCAAGAGACCCAGTACTTC
TRBJ1-2 - - TRBV4-1 CASSQLDMGLTYYGYTF TGCGCCAGCAGCCAACTCGATATGGGCCTGACATACTATGGCTACACCTTC
TRBJ2-1 TRBD2 once TRBV3-1/TRBV3-2 CASSQDSSGGVNEQFF TGTGCCAGCAGCCAAGATTCGAGCGGGGGGGTGAATGAGCAGTTCTTC
TRBJ2-7 TRBD2 few TRBV6-5 CASSPGLAVTYEQYF TGTGCCAGCAGCCCCGGACTAGCGGTAACCTACGAGCAGTACTTC
TRBJ1-6 - - TRBV3-1/TRBV3-2 CASASSSSYNSPLHF TGTGCCAGCGCAAGTTCCTCCTCCTATAATTCACCCCTCCACTTT
TRBJ2-2 TRBD1 - TRBV18 CASSPRQGVDTGELFF TGTGCCAGCTCACCTCGACAGGGGGTCGACACCGGGGAGCTGTTTTTT
TRBJ2-3 - - TRBV7-7 CASSLGINTDTQYF TGTGCCAGCAGCCTCGGGATCAACACAGATACGCAGTATTTT
TRBJ1-1 - - TRBV29-1 CSVGTVVDAFF TGCAGCGTAGGGACGGTGGTCGACGCTTTCTTT
TRBJ2-1 - - TRBV9 CASSRLEARVYNEQFF TGTGCCAGCAGCCGACTAGAGGCGCGTGTCTACAATGAGCAGTTCTTC
TRBJ2-7 - - TRBV7-9 CASCDGRMSSYEQYF TGTGCCAGCTGCGATGGTAGGATGAGCTCCTACGAGCAGTACTTC
TRBJ1-2 - - TRBV12-3/TRBV12-4 CASSLSPYGYTF TGTGCCAGCAGTCTCTCCCCCTATGGCTACACCTTC
TRBJ2-2 - - TRBV6-5 CASSYMTGELFF TGTGCCAGCAGTTATATGACCGGGGAGCTGTTTTTT
TRBJ1-6 - - TRBV19 CASSIDPAGRAPLHF TGTGCCAGTAGTATAGATCCGGCTGGGCGAGCACCCCTCCACTTT
TRBJ2-5 TRBD1 - TRBV7-3 CASSSDRGAETQYF TGTGCCAGCAGCTCTGACAGGGGGGCAGAGACCCAGTACTTC
TRBJ1-2 - few TRBV13 CASSLPDGVAGYTF TGTGCCAGCAGCTTACCGGATGGGGTAGCTGGCTACACCTTC
TRBJ1-5 - many TRBV6-5 CASRPRRGHQPQHF TGTGCCAGCAGGCCAAGGAGGGGTCATCAGCCCCAGCATTTT
TRBJ1-2 TRBD1 - TRBV6-5 CASSLRPQGSGYTF TGTGCCAGCAGCCTAAGACCACAGGGGTCTGGCTACACCTTC
TRBJ1-5 TRBD1 - TRBV2 CASSQTGMINQPQHF TGTGCCAGCAGTCAGACAGGGATGATTAATCAGCCCCAGCATTTT
TRBJ1-1 - - TRBV9 CASSVASFGGGEAFF TGTGCCAGCAGCGTAGCTTCTTTTGGGGGTGGGGAAGCTTTCTTT
TRBJ2-6 TRBD1 once TRBV6-5 CASSYDRAGANVLTF TGTGCCAGCAGTTATGACAGGGCCGGGGCCAACGTCCTGACTTTC
TRBJ2-2 TRBD2 few TRBV6-2/TRBV6-3 CASSGSGGSTGELFF TGTGCCAGCAGTGGTAGCGGGGGGTCCACCGGGGAGCTGTTTTTT
TRBJ1-1 TRBD1 - TRBV6-1 CASSEQGAFTEAFF TGTGCCAGCAGTGAACAGGGGGCGTTCACTGAAGCTTTCTTT
TRBJ1-5 - - TRBV7-2 CASSPQSIFSGPGQPQHF TGTGCCAGCAGCCCCCAGTCGATTTTCTCAGGGCCTGGGCAGCCCCAGCATTTT
TRBJ2-1 TRBD1 - TRBV7-2 CASSSRDRGNYNEQFF TGTGCCAGCAGCTCCAGGGACAGGGGGAACTACAATGAGCAGTTCTTC
TRBJ1-2 - - TRBV4-1 CASSPLAGYGYTF TGCGCCAGCTCCCCGCTTGCGGGGTATGGCTACACCTTC
TRBJ2-7 TRBD1 once TRBV10-3 CAISEGTGGKGSYEQYF TGTGCCATCAGTGAAGGAACAGGGGGTAAAGGCTCCTACGAGCAGTACTTC
TRBJ2-1 TRBD2 - TRBV5-1 CASTIVAGSNEQFF TGCGCCAGCACCATAGTAGCGGGATCAAATGAGCAGTTCTTC
TRBJ2-3 - - TRBV5-6 CASSLDYNTDTQYF TGTGCCAGCAGCTTGGACTATAACACAGATACGCAGTATTTT
TRBJ2-3 TRBD2 - TRBV5-1 CASSTGLAGSRDTQYF TGCGCCAGCAGCACAGGACTAGCGGGATCTAGAGATACGCAGTATTTT
TRBJ1-6 TRBD1 - TRBV27 CASRGDRRNSPLHF TGTGCCAGCCGTGGGGACAGACGGAATTCACCCCTCCACTTT
TRBJ2-7 TRBD2 - TRBV24-1 CAPSAQGGSEQYF TGTGCCCCCAGTGCCCAGGGAGGGAGCGAGCAGTACTTC
TRBJ1-2 - - TRBV7-9 CASSRPHGYTF TGTGCCAGCAGCCGTCCTCATGGCTACACCTTC
TRBJ1-6 TRBD1 - TRBV19 CASSRTGGIFSPLHF TGTGCCAGTAGTAGGACAGGGGGCATTTTTTCACCCCTCCACTTT
TRBJ1-2 - - TRBV12-3/TRBV12-4 CASSFTSYGYTF TGTGCCAGCAGTTTCACCAGCTATGGCTACACCTTC
TRBJ2-1 TRBD1 once TRBV11-2 CASSSSRGTGDLYEQFF TGTGCCAGCAGCTCAAGCCGCGGGACAGGGGATTTATATGAGCAGTTCTTC
TRBJ2-2 - few TRBV18 CASSPRQTNTGELFF TGTGCCAGCTCACCCCGGCAGACGAACACCGGGGAGCTGTTTTTT
TRBJ1-1 - - TRBV5-1 CASSLTGNTEAFF TGCGCCAGCAGCCTAACAGGGAACACTGAAGCTTTCTTT
TRBJ2-1 TRBD2 - TRBV9 CASSVLAGVINEQFF TGTGCCAGCAGCGTACTAGCGGGAGTAATTAATGAGCAGTTCTTC
TRBJ2-1 TRBD2 - TRBV19 CASSTGLAGVNEQFF TGTGCCAGTAGTACCGGACTAGCGGGAGTCAATGAGCAGTTCTTC
TRBJ2-7 TRBD2 - TRBV29-1 CSVEGGSGSTEQYF TGCAGCGTTGAAGGGGGTAGCGGGAGTACCGAGCAGTACTTC
TRBJ2-7 - - TRBV20-1 CSAGLYEQYF TGCAGTGCTGGCCTATACGAGCAGTACTTC
TRBJ2-2 - once TRBV3-1/TRBV3-2 CASSQEALWLFF TGTGCCAGCAGCCAAGAGGCATTGTGGCTGTTTTTT
TRBJ2-1 - once TRBV21-1 CASSAQPTSGSYNEQFF TGTGCCAGCAGCGCTCAACCGACTAGCGGGAGTTACAATGAGCAGTTCTTC
TRBJ2-2 - - TRBV7-3 CASSPDRGGTNTGELFF TGTGCCAGCAGCCCTGACAGGGGAGGGACTAACACCGGGGAGCTGTTTTTT
TRBJ1-2 - - TRBV3-1/TRBV3-2 CASSSRGYGYTF TGTGCCAGCAGCTCCAGGGGCTATGGCTACACCTTC
TRBJ2-5 - - TRBV5-1 CASSLGARQETQYF TGCGCCAGCAGCTTGGGGGCCCGCCAAGAGACCCAGTACTTC
TRBJ2-7 - - TRBV4-2 CASSQIAQGTYEQYF TGTGCCAGCAGCCAGATAGCGCAGGGAACCTACGAGCAGTACTTC
TRBJ1-3 - - TRBV6-5 CASSYAYSGNTIYF TGTGCCAGCAGTTACGCGTACTCTGGAAACACCATATATTTT
TRBJ2-1 - - TRBV9 CASSVAGGRVNEQFF TGTGCCAGCAGCGTAGCTGGGGGGCGGGTGAATGAGCAGTTCTTC
TRBJ1-2 TRBD1 - TRBV6-5 CASRSDRDYGYTF TGTGCCAGCCGCTCGGACAGGGACTATGGCTACACCTTC
TRBJ2-1 - - TRBV4-2 CASSPGDTDGNEQFF TGTGCCAGCAGCCCCGGGGACACCGACGGCAATGAGCAGTTCTTC
TRBJ2-7 - - TRBV9 CASSVGKFSYEQYF TGTGCCAGCAGCGTAGGGAAGTTCTCCTACGAGCAGTACTTC
TRBJ2-6 - many TRBV5-4 CASSLGGSGANVLTF TGTGCCAGCAGCTTGGGCGGTTCTGGGGCCAACGTCCTGACTTTC